This T cell receptor (beta chain) was retrieved from a study of blood T cell repertoires in COVID-19. Across the study: Acute and convalescent COVID-19 samples came from the United States, Italy and Spain.

Assay: immunoSEQ multiplex PCR; the TCRdb copy retains only in-frame clones and omits some. The sample consists of 300,000 to 400,000 clones, roughly 90% of them appearing once. Researchers sorted participants into cohorts using their self-reported clinical history. The trim removed 5 bases at V and 1 base at J, leaving 16 bases unmatched. Germline V gene lookup returns CDR1 LNHDA and CDR2 SQIVND (reference sequence). The CDR3 sequence is 18 residues long. The source material was PBMCs or T cells enriched from blood (not recorded which). The V call is TRBV19, the J call TRBJ2-5; 7 bases agree with TRBD2. This TCR was sampled from a woman in her thirties who had recovered from COVID-19. As DNA, the CDR3 is TGTGCCAGTAGTTCCCTCGGGGGAGGGGCTACCACCCAAGAGACCCAGTACTTC. It codes for CASSSLGGGATTQETQYF. The whole variable domain, remainder taken from reference TRBV19 and TRBJ2-5, is DGGITQSPKYLFRKEGQNVTLSCEQNLNHDAMYWYRQDPGQGLRLIYYSQIVNDFQKGDIAEGYSVSREKKESFPLTVTSAQKNPTAFYLCASSSLGGGATTQETQYFGPGTRLLVL.